A single sample gave rise to the 30 T cell receptor beta chains below, sequenced in a study of technical replicates of blood from a handful of donors. The assay was immunoSEQ multiplex PCR, and TCRdb's table has in-frame clones only and misses some. The data contain tens of thousands of clones, 85% to 95% of them singletons. The sample comprised T cells isolated from PBMCs. The receptors were sampled from a human donor in good health.

This chain connects TRBV11-2 to TRBJ2-1, with 11 positions matching TRBD2. From germline, CDR1 is SGHAT and CDR2 FQNNGV. CDR3 length: 16 residues. V lost 2 bases and J lost 4; bases outside the gene matches: 4. CDR3 region: CASSLRLAGLYNEQFF. As DNA, the CDR3 is TGTGCCAGCAGCTTACGACTAGCGGGACTGTACAATGAGCAGTTCTTC.

The gene calls are TRBV6-5 and TRBJ1-1, with unresolved D. The CDR3 runs to 11 residues. The germline V gene encodes CDR1 MNHEY and CDR2 SVGAGI. The CDR3 here is CATAQFAEAFF. The CDR3 DNA sequence: TGTGCTACAGCCCAGTTCGCTGAAGCTTTCTTT.

This chain connects TRBV5-4 to TRBJ2-7, with a weak D call TRBD2 (6 bases). CDR1 and CDR2 from the germline V gene are SGHNT and YYREEE (reference sequence). Trimming stripped 4 bases from V and 6 bases from J, with 20 bases between. This CDR3 is built from 15 residues. CDR3 region: CASSPTSGTSREQYF. In DNA, the CDR3 is TGTGCCAGCAGCCCCACAAGTGGAACTAGCCGCGAGCAGTACTTC.

This rearrangement joins TRBV9 to TRBJ1-1; D unclear. The length of the CDR3 is 14 residues. Germline loops: CDR1 SGDLS, CDR2 YYNGEE. V was shortened by 7 bases and J by 0 bases, with 13 bases between the two germline ends. The CDR3 reads CASGRGHMNTEAFF. The CDR3 DNA reads as TGTGCCAGCGGCCGTGGGCACATGAACACTGAAGCTTTCTTT.

This clone has more than one count but fewer than ten. The chain carries TRBV10-3 and TRBJ1-1, with a weak D call TRBD1 (6 bases). CDR1 ENHRY and CDR2 SYGVKD come from the germline V gene. Between the trimmed V and J ends, which lost 7 bases and 0 bases, there was a span of 21 bases. The CDR3 consists of 17 residues. CDR3 loop: CAITPRLGAAMNTEAFF. CDR3 sequence (DNA): TGTGCCATCACCCCAAGGTTGGGGGCAGCAATGAACACTGAAGCTTTCTTT.

The genes are TRBV7-2 and TRBJ1-4; 9 bases map to TRBD1. This CDR3 region has 16 residues. The J segment lost 0 bases and the V segment lost 4 bases, leaving 3 bases of the junction unmatched. In germline, CDR1 is SGHTA, CDR2 FQGNSA. CDR3 nucleotides: TGTGCCAGCAGCTCACGACAGGGGGCAACTAATGAAAAACTGTTTTTT. Residues: CASSSRQGATNEKLFF.

This chain uses TRBV28 with TRBJ2-7, with unresolved D. V was cut by 6 bases and J by 5 bases, with 11 bases left in between. Germline loops: CDR1 MDHEN, CDR2 SYDVKM. The CDR3 has 12 amino acids. DNA of the CDR3: TGTGCCAGCAGGAACTTGGGCCACGAGCAGTACTTC. It is translated as CASRNLGHEQYF.

Notes on this clone: At one boundary the junction diverges from the germline segment, which might be a read error. This chain joins TRBV9 and TRBJ2-2; either TRBD1 or TRBD2 may fit D (5 bases each). CDR3 length: 15 amino acids. Germline V gene sequence: CDR1 SGDLS, CDR2 YYNGEE. The DNA for the CDR3 is TGTGCCTGCAGGGAGACCCCATCGAACACCGGGGAGCTGTTTTTT. Encoded protein: CACRETPSNTGELFF.

The genes are TRBV6-5 and TRBJ2-1; the match to TRBD2 covers 10 bases. The CDR3 has 16 amino acids. V was clipped by 4 bases and J by 6 bases; unmatched bases: 9. Germline V gene data show CDR1 as MNHEY and CDR2 as SVGAGI. CDR3 residues: CASSWGLATNGNEQFF. DNA for the CDR3: TGTGCCAGCAGTTGGGGACTAGCGACGAACGGCAATGAGCAGTTCTTC.

This chain uses TRBV19 with TRBJ1-5; 8 nucleotides align to TRBD1. V was pared by 10 bases and J by 2 bases, with 25 bases of the junction left unmatched. The CDR3 length is 20 residues. Germline lookup yields CDR1 LNHDA and CDR2 SQIVND (reference sequence). CDR3 sequence reads: CATSPFVQGAFIGGNQPQHF. For the CDR3, the DNA is TGTGCCACCAGCCCCTTTGTGCAGGGGGCTTTTATAGGAGGCAATCAGCCCCAGCATTTT.

The chain couples TRBV29-1 to TRBJ2-1, with TRBD1 matching 9 bases. The CDR3 covers 14 residues. Germline V gene sequence: CDR1 SQVTM, CDR2 ANQGSEA. The V gene end was trimmed by 6 bases and the J gene end by 7 bases; junction bases not matched to a gene: 10. The CDR3 region has the DNA TGCAGCGTCAAGACCGGGACAGGGCAAAATGAGCAGTTCTTC. It codes for CSVKTGTGQNEQFF.

The rearrangement joins TRBV25-1 to TRBJ1-3; TRBD1 is a possible D gene (5 bases). CDR3 size: 14 residues. The ends were cut back, 1 base at V and 4 bases at J, with 8 bases in the middle. Germline CDR1 reads MGHDK; CDR2 reads SYGVNS. The CDR3 DNA reads as TGTGCCAGCAGTGAATCTACAGGAGGAAACACCATATATTTT. The encoded protein is CASSESTGGNTIYF. Supplemented by reference TRBV25-1 and TRBJ1-3, the full variable domain reads EADIYQTPRYLVIGTGKKITLECSQTMGHDKMYWYQQDPGMELHLIHYSYGVNSTEKGDLSSESTVSRIRTEHFPLTLESARPSHTSQYLCASSESTGGNTIYFGEGSWLTVV.

J is TRBJ1-1 and V is TRBV5-1; D perhaps matches TRBD1 (5 bases). Germline assignment: CDR1 SGHRS and CDR2 YFSETQ. Trimming shortened V by 3 bases and J by 3 bases, and 15 bases separated the two germline ends. The CDR3 contains 15 residues. The CDR3 coding sequence is TGCGCCAGCAGCTGGGGGTCAGTAGCGGACACTGAAGCTTTCTTT. This codes for CASSWGSVADTEAFF.

This rearrangement joins TRBV7-3 to TRBJ2-5; 9 bases map to TRBD2. The trim removed 1 base at V and 5 bases at J, leaving 5 bases unmatched. The CDR3 sequence is 15 residues long. Germline V CDR1 and CDR2: SGHTA, FQGTGA. The DNA for the CDR3 is TGTGCCAGCAGCTTAATGTCTAGCGGGGTGGAGACCCAGTACTTC. Residues: CASSLMSSGVETQYF.

The rearrangement uses TRBV7-2 and TRBJ1-1; D not certain. The germline V and J ends were trimmed by 4 bases and 7 bases, with 4 bases remaining between them. Germline CDR1 SGHTA, CDR2 FQGNSA. The CDR3 runs 10 residues. The CDR3 sequence: CASSSYEAFF. The CDR3, as DNA: TGTGCCAGCAGCTCCTATGAAGCTTTCTTT.

This chain links TRBV28 with TRBJ2-3; TRBD2 matches 15 bases. The CDR3 consists of 20 residues. Trimming removed 6 bases from V and 0 bases from J; junction bases left unmatched: 13. In germline, CDR1 is MDHEN, CDR2 SYDVKM. The CDR3 region is CASSSMGLAGGGGSTDTQYF. Here the CDR3 DNA reads TGTGCCAGCAGCAGTATGGGACTAGCGGGAGGAGGTGGTAGCACAGATACGCAGTATTTT.

The table lists this clone with a few counts. The rearrangement joins TRBV9 to TRBJ1-1; TRBD1 is a possible D gene (6 bases). This CDR3 spans 15 amino acids. Germline CDR1 and CDR2: SGDLS and YYNGEE. V gave up 5 bases and J gave up 5 bases, with 19 bases separating them. The CDR3 reads CASSDIQGKETEAFF. The CDR3 DNA follows: TGTGCCAGCAGTGACATACAGGGAAAGGAGACTGAAGCTTTCTTT.

The chain is built from TRBV19 and TRBJ2-1, with 14 bases identical to TRBD2. V lost 5 bases to trimming and J lost 5 bases; unmatched junction nucleotides: 11. The CDR3 has 18 residues. CDR1 is LNHDA and CDR2 is SQIVND in the germline V gene (reference sequence). CDR3 sequence reads: CASSRTSGRSFANNEQFF. The CDR3 DNA reads TGTGCCAGTAGTCGGACTAGCGGGAGGTCCTTCGCAAACAATGAGCAGTTCTTC.

V is TRBV6-5 and J is TRBJ2-7; maybe TRBD2 (7 bases). Trimming removed 7 bases at V and 3 bases at J, with 16 bases between. The CDR3 covers 14 residues. CDR1 and CDR2 from the germline V gene are MNHEY and SVGAGI. CDR3 DNA: TGTGCCAGCAAGGGGGGGGTCTCTAACTACGAGCAGTACTTC. Its translation is CASKGGVSNYEQYF.

V gene TRBV5-6 combines with J gene TRBJ2-1, with TRBD2 identical over 13 bases. J lost 8 bases, V lost 5 bases, and 7 bases had no gene match. Germline values: CDR1 SGHDT, CDR2 YYEEEE. The CDR3 contains 15 residues. CDR3 bases: TGTGCCAGCAGTCCGGGACTAGCGGGACGGCATGAGCAGTTCTTC. This codes for CASSPGLAGRHEQFF.

The V and J genes are TRBV2 and TRBJ2-2; 8 bases match TRBD1. There are 14 residues in the CDR3. The V gene end was trimmed by 10 bases and the J gene end by 0 bases; junction bases not matched to a gene: 4. Germline V CDR1 and CDR2: SNHLY, FYNNEI. CDR3 region: CATATGANTGELFF. The CDR3 DNA reads as TGTGCCACCGCGACAGGGGCGAACACCGGGGAGCTGTTTTTT.

The V and J genes are TRBV2 and TRBJ1-2; unclear D gene. The CDR3 sequence is 11 residues long. Looked up from germline, CDR1 is SNHLY and CDR2 is FYNNEI. Trimming removed 1 base from V and 8 bases from J, with 5 bases in between. The CDR3 sequence is CASSEGRGYTF. CDR3 nucleotides: TGTGCCAGCAGTGAAGGCAGGGGCTACACCTTC.

The gene calls are TRBV2 and TRBJ2-7; weak D call: TRBD1 (6 bases). Germline-derived CDR1 and CDR2 are SNHLY and FYNNEI. Trimming took 10 bases from V and 0 from J, leaving 22 bases between them. The CDR3 totals 16 residues. The CDR3 protein is CATGTPEGGNSYEQYF. As DNA, the CDR3 is TGTGCCACCGGTACACCCGAAGGGGGAAACTCCTACGAGCAGTACTTC.

This sequence joins TRBV5-4 and TRBJ1-2, with a possible D match to TRBD1 (5 bases). Trimming removed 3 bases at V and 0 bases at J, with 18 bases between. The CDR3 extends over 17 amino acids. CDR1 and CDR2 from the germline V gene are SGHNT and YYREEE (reference sequence). Here the CDR3 DNA reads TGTGCCAGCAGCTCGTTCGGGGGTGGGTCTGCTAACTATGGCTACACCTTC. Its translation: CASSSFGGGSANYGYTF.

This chain links TRBV6-1 with TRBJ1-1; 7 bases match TRBD1. Germline CDR1 is MNHNS and CDR2 is SASEGT. The CDR3 spans 18 residues. Trimming took 1 base from V and 10 from J; bases not matched to a gene: 21. Here the CDR3 reads CASSEDLYGGRGTSRAFF. The DNA of the CDR3 is TGTGCCAGCAGTGAAGACCTCTATGGGGGCAGGGGGACGTCTAGAGCTTTCTTT.

This clone was counted once. This chain connects TRBV27 to TRBJ2-1; tentative D call: TRBD2 (6 bases). The germline V gene encodes CDR1 MNHEY and CDR2 SMNVEV (reference sequence). V was pared by 6 bases and J by 1 base, with 16 bases between. This CDR3 spans 16 amino acids. The CDR3 DNA reads as TGTGCCAGCAGGCTTAGCGGCGGGGCTTCCTACAATGAGCAGTTCTTC. Protein: CASRLSGGASYNEQFF.

This chain uses TRBV30 with TRBJ1-2; D perhaps matches TRBD1 (5 bases). Germline-derived CDR1 and CDR2 are GTSNPN and SVGIG (reference sequence). Between the trimmed V and J ends, which lost 0 bases and 5 bases, there was a span of 16 bases. There are 15 residues in the CDR3. CDR3 sequence reads: CAWSVQTAVKYGYTF. CDR3 DNA: TGTGCCTGGAGTGTACAGACAGCCGTGAAGTATGGCTACACCTTC.

This chain joins TRBV15 and TRBJ2-1; 8 nucleotides align to TRBD2. V lost 0 bases and J lost 9; bases outside the gene matches: 7. Germline V gene data show CDR1 as LNHNV and CDR2 as YYDKDF (reference sequence). The CDR3 loop spans 15 amino acids. In DNA form, the CDR3 reads TGTGCCACCAGCAGAGAGGGGACTAGTTTTTCTGAGCAGTTCTTC. It translates to CATSREGTSFSEQFF.

This CDR3 is CASSFSGQGYEKLFF. The DNA of the CDR3 is TGTGCCAGCAGTTTCTCAGGACAGGGTTATGAAAAACTGTTTTTT. The rearrangement links TRBV27 to TRBJ1-4, with 8 positions matching TRBD1. CDR1 and CDR2 (germline): MNHEY, SMNVEV (reference sequence). Trimming cost V 3 bases and J 6 bases; bases outside gene matches: 6. The CDR3 contains 15 residues.

The gene calls are TRBV15 and TRBJ1-5; 7 bases map to TRBD1. The V gene end was trimmed by 5 bases and the J gene end by 6 bases; junction bases not matched to a gene: 7. Germline CDR1 reads LNHNV; CDR2 reads YYDKDF (reference sequence). This CDR3 comprises 14 residues. The CDR3 nucleotides are TGTGCCACCAGCCGCGGGAGGGGGCCTCAGCCCCAGCATTTT. Its translation: CATSRGRGPQPQHF.